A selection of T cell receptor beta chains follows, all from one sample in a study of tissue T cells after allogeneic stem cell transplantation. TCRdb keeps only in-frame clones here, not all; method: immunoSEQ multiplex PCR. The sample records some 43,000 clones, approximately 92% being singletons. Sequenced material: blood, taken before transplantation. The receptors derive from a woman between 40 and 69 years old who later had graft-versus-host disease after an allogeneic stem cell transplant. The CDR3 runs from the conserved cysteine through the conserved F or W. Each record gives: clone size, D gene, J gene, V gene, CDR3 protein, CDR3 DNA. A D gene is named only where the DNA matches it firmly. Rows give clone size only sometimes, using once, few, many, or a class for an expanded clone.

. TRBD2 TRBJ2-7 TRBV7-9 CASTTALAGADEQYF TGTGCCAGCACCACCGCCCTAGCGGGAGCGGACGAGCAGTACTTC
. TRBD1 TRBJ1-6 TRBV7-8 CASSLRQGAQDNSPLHF TGTGCCAGCAGCTTACGACAGGGGGCGCAGGATAATTCACCCCTCCACTTT
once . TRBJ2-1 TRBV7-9 CASSRVSPAYNEQFF TGTGCCAGCTCCAGGGTTTCCCCGGCATACAATGAGCAGTTCTTC
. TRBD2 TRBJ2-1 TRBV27 CASSLALAGANEQFF TGTGCCAGCAGTTTAGCACTAGCGGGAGCCAATGAGCAGTTCTTC
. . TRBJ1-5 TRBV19 CASKSSYSNQPQHF TGTGCCAGTAAAAGCAGTTATAGCAATCAGCCCCAGCATTTT
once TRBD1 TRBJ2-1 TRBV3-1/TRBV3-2 CASSQDPGGNYNEQFF TGTGCCAGCAGCCAAGACCCAGGGGGTAATTACAATGAGCAGTTCTTC
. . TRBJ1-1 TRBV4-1 CASSQGGQSRAAFF TGCGCCAGCAGCCAAGGAGGACAGTCGAGGGCTGCTTTCTTT
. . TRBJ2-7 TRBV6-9 CASKLVKDSGAYEQYF TGTGCCAGCAAATTAGTTAAGGACAGTGGAGCCTACGAGCAGTACTTC
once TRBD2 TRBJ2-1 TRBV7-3 CASSPGTRAYNEQFF TGTGCCAGCAGCCCCGGGACTAGAGCCTACAATGAGCAGTTCTTC
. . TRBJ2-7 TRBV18 CASSPSSDEQYF TGTGCCAGCTCCCCCTCTTCTGACGAGCAGTACTTC
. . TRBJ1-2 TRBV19 CASRQEINYGYTF TGTGCCAGTAGACAGGAAATAAACTATGGCTACACCTTC
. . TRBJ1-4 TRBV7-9 CASSLTGVNEKLFF TGTGCCAGCAGCCTGACAGGCGTTAATGAAAAACTGTTTTTT
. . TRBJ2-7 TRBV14 CASSHPKGRGGRDEQYF TGTGCCAGCAGCCATCCTAAGGGGCGGGGCGGTAGAGACGAGCAGTACTTC
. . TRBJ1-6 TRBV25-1 CASSAGAAPLHF TGTGCCAGCAGTGCCGGGGCGGCACCCCTCCACTTT
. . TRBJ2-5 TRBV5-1 CASSFDTGRTQYF TGCGCCAGCAGCTTCGACACGGGGCGGACCCAGTACTTC
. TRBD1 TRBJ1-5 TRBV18 CASSAGTGGNQPQHF TGTGCCAGCTCGGCCGGGACAGGGGGCAATCAGCCCCAGCATTTT
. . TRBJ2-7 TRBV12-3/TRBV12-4 CASSFLGTYEQYF TGTGCCAGCAGTTTTCTGGGGACCTACGAGCAGTACTTC
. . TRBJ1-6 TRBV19 CASSNQRNSPLHF TGTGCCAGTAGTAACCAACGTAATTCACCCCTCCACTTT
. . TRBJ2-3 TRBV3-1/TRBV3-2 CASSQDPYRSTDTQYF TGTGCCAGCAGCCAAGATCCCTACAGAAGCACAGATACGCAGTATTTT
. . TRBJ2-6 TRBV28 CASSSTAGANVLTF TGTGCCAGCAGTTCGACGGCTGGGGCCAACGTCCTGACTTTC
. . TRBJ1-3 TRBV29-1 CSVEDPRAGNTIYF TGCAGCGTTGAAGATCCTAGGGCTGGAAACACCATATATTTT
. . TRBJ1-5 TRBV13 CASSLANQPQHF TGTGCCAGCAGCTTAGCTAATCAGCCCCAGCATTTT